The 24 T cell receptor beta chains given below trace back to one sample, sequenced in a study of PD-1 blockade in classical Hodgkin lymphoma. Time point of the sample: cycle 4 day 1 (C4D1), after 5 to 7 weeks of nivolumab. Every patient experienced relapse after autologous stem cell transplantation, and brentuximab vedotin exposure varied. Profiling relied on immunoSEQ multiplex PCR, and the TCRdb table lists in-frame clones only, not all of them. This sample has tens of thousands of clones, with about nine tenths found just once. The sequenced sample was peripheral blood mononuclear cells (PBMCs), obtained before the fourth cycle of nivolumab. These receptors originate from a human donor with classical Hodgkin lymphoma.

This chain links TRBV19 with TRBJ1-5; TRBD1 is a possible D gene (5 bases). Germline V lookup: CDR1 LNHDA, CDR2 SQIVND (reference sequence). The CDR3 has 14 residues. Trimming stripped 9 bases from V and 5 bases from J, with 17 bases between. The CDR3 region is CASNLGTDHQPQHF. The CDR3 coding sequence is TGTGCCAGCAACCTTGGGACCGACCATCAGCCCCAGCATTTT.

For the CDR3, the DNA is TGCGCCAGCAGGACAGTACAAACCTACGAGCAGTACTTC. Translating it yields CASRTVQTYEQYF. The genes are TRBV5-1 and TRBJ2-7; possible D gene TRBD1, 5 bases. The CDR3 runs to 13 residues. V dropped 5 bases and J dropped 2 bases, with 11 bases sitting between them. Germline CDR1 is SGHRS and CDR2 is YFSETQ.

The rearrangement links TRBV6-6 to TRBJ2-3; D is perhaps TRBD2 (5 bases). Trimming cost V 6 bases and J 1 base, with 5 bases left between them. The CDR3 sequence is 12 residues long. From germline, CDR1 is MNHNY and CDR2 SVGAGI (reference sequence). DNA for the CDR3: TGTGCCAGCAGGCGGGGCACAGATACGCAGTATTTT. Protein sequence: CASRRGTDTQYF.

The chain employs TRBV19 and TRBJ1-1, with TRBD1 identical over 9 bases. The CDR3 has 14 residues. CDR1 LNHDA and CDR2 SQIVND come from the germline V gene (reference sequence). The J segment lost 5 bases and the V segment lost 7 bases, leaving 8 bases of the junction unmatched. The CDR3 spells CASTPGTGSTEAFF. The CDR3 bases are TGTGCCAGTACCCCCGGGACAGGGAGTACTGAAGCTTTCTTT.

The CDR3 reads CASSGGKGIQPQHF. For the CDR3, the DNA is TGTGCCAGCAGTGGGGGAAAGGGGATTCAGCCCCAGCATTTT. The gene calls are TRBV2 and TRBJ1-5, with a possible D match to TRBD1 (5 bases). This CDR3 has 14 amino acids. The V end lost 4 bases, the J end lost 6 bases, and 13 bases lay between the germline ends. Germline V CDR1 and CDR2: SNHLY, FYNNEI.

This rearrangement joins TRBV21-1 to TRBJ1-1; no DNA check was done on the table's D call, TRBD1. TRBV21-1 is termed a pseudogene. This CDR3 has 15 residues. In nucleotides, the CDR3 is TGTGCCAGCAGCAAAGGACGGGACAAGAACACTGAAGCTTTCTTT. It encodes CASSKGRDKNTEAFF.

This clone was detected only a few times. The V and J genes are TRBV5-8 and TRBJ2-6; D might be TRBD1 or TRBD2, each matching 5 bases. V shed 8 bases and J shed 4 bases, with 16 bases lying between them. The germline CDR1 and CDR2 sequences are SGHTS and YDEGEE. The CDR3 has 15 amino acids. The CDR3 region has the DNA TGTGCCAGAAGGTCCGGGGCCTACGGGGCCAACGTCCTGACTTTC. Protein product: CARRSGAYGANVLTF.

The gene calls are TRBV27 and TRBJ2-4; D may be TRBD1 (7 bases). V gave up 10 bases and J gave up 6 bases, with 13 bases separating them. The CDR3 sequence is 12 residues long. Germline V gene sequence: CDR1 MNHEY, CDR2 SMNVEV (reference sequence). The DNA of the CDR3 is TGTGCCACCGGGAGACAGGGAAACATTCAGTACTTC. Its protein is CATGRQGNIQYF.

The chain couples TRBV28 to TRBJ2-7; TRBD1 matches at 10 bases. Per germline, CDR1 MDHEN and CDR2 SYDVKM. CDR3 length: 18 residues. V lost 5 bases to trimming and J lost 0 bases; unmatched junction nucleotides: 13. This CDR3 is CASSTRNYRDRGSYEQYF. CDR3 nucleotide sequence: TGTGCCAGCAGTACCCGAAACTACCGGGACAGGGGCTCCTACGAGCAGTACTTC.

This chain joins TRBV10-3 and TRBJ1-3; 7 bases are shared with TRBD1. Germline CDR1 is ENHRY and CDR2 is SYGVKD. This CDR3 has 14 amino acids. The trim removed 6 bases at V and 1 base at J, leaving 3 bases unmatched. CDR3 coding DNA: TGTGCCATCAGCCCACAGGGGTCTGGAAACACCATATATTTT. Translating it yields CAISPQGSGNTIYF.

The chain uses TRBV7-8 and TRBJ1-4; 7 nucleotides align to TRBD1. The CDR3 runs 17 residues. Germline CDR1 and CDR2: SGHVS and FQNEAQ. V shed 0 bases, J shed 0 bases, and the junction held 4 bases outside the gene matches. As DNA, the CDR3 is TGTGCCAGCAGCTTAGCGCGCAGGGGGGCAACTAATGAAAAACTGTTTTTT. Its protein product is CASSLARRGATNEKLFF.

The chain carries TRBV7-2 and TRBJ2-2, with 11 bases lining up with TRBD1. The CDR3 has 14 amino acids. Per the germline V gene, CDR1 is SGHTA and CDR2 is FQGNSA. The trim removed 5 bases at V and 6 bases at J, leaving 2 bases unmatched. CDR3 DNA sequence: TGTGCCAGCAGCAAGGACAGGGGGCCCGGGGAGCTGTTTTTT. It is translated as CASSKDRGPGELFF.

V is TRBV7-3 and J is TRBJ2-1, with a weak D call TRBD2 (6 bases). There are 15 residues in the CDR3. Germline values: CDR1 SGHTA, CDR2 FQGTGA. V shed 5 bases and J shed 9 bases, with 20 bases lying between them. The CDR3 DNA reads as TGTGCCAGCAGCCCCCCGGGGGTACGGTCGGGTGAGCAGTTCTTC. Translation gives CASSPPGVRSGEQFF.

This chain connects TRBV6-1 to TRBJ2-7, with TRBD1 matching 9 bases. This CDR3 is 14 amino acids long. The germline CDR1 and CDR2 sequences are MNHNS and SASEGT. Trimming removed 7 bases from V and 0 bases from J; junction bases left unmatched: 4. The CDR3 spells CASKTGGGSYEQYF. CDR3 nucleotide sequence: TGTGCCAGCAAGACAGGGGGAGGCTCCTACGAGCAGTACTTC.

CDR3 in amino acids: CASSRGTEDNEQFF. CDR3 DNA: TGTGCCAGCAGTCGCGGGACGGAAGACAATGAGCAGTTCTTC. This sequence joins TRBV6-4 and TRBJ2-1; D may be TRBD2 (6 bases). The CDR3 contains 14 residues. CDR1 is MRHNA, CDR2 SNTAGT, per germline. V lost 5 bases, J lost 5 bases, and 13 bases lay in between.

The J gene is TRBJ1-5, the V gene TRBV19; 8 bases agree with TRBD1. The V and J ends lost 6 bases and 7 bases, in that order; junction bases with no gene match: 8. The CDR3 loop spans 14 amino acids. In germline, CDR1 is LNHDA, CDR2 SQIVND (reference sequence). DNA for the CDR3: TGTGCCAGTAGCCAGACAGGGGTAGGGCAGCCCCAGCATTTT. It translates to CASSQTGVGQPQHF.

This chain joins TRBV7-7 and TRBJ2-5, with D perhaps TRBD1 (6 bases). The germline V gene has CDR1 SSHAT and CDR2 FNYEAQ (reference sequence). The V end was cut by 5 bases, the J end by 5 bases, with 21 bases between. There are 16 residues in the CDR3. DNA for the CDR3: TGTGCCAGCAGCCCTCCAGCCCCAGAAAGGGGGGAGACCCAGTACTTC. It translates to CASSPPAPERGETQYF.

The chain employs TRBV9 and TRBJ1-1, with a tentative D call TRBD1 (5 bases). With 0 bases removed from V and 8 bases from J, the gap between germline ends came to 14 bases. Germline CDR1 SGDLS, CDR2 YYNGEE. The length of the CDR3 is 14 residues. The CDR3 spells CASSVDTPGGEAFF. CDR3 sequence (DNA): TGTGCCAGCAGCGTAGATACCCCTGGGGGGGAAGCTTTCTTT.

The chain combines TRBV5-1 with TRBJ2-7, with D perhaps matching TRBD1 (5 bases). Deletions cut 4 bases from V and 8 bases from J, with 16 bases between. There are 13 residues in the CDR3. In germline, CDR1 is SGHRS, CDR2 YFSETQ. The CDR3 protein is CASSRDSQDKQYF. For the CDR3, the DNA is TGCGCCAGCAGCCGCGACAGCCAGGACAAGCAGTACTTC.

The chain joins TRBV6-1 to TRBJ2-7; weak D call: TRBD2 (6 bases). Germline V gene data show CDR1 as MNHNS and CDR2 as SASEGT. V lost 3 bases to trimming and J lost 9 bases, with 21 bases between them. The CDR3 has 15 amino acids. The CDR3 is CASSEEGGGGMSQYF. The CDR3 DNA is TGTGCCAGCAGTGAGGAGGGCGGCGGAGGTATGTCGCAGTACTTC.

The gene calls are TRBV7-9 and TRBJ2-1, with 7 bases aligning to TRBD2. The CDR3 extends over 15 amino acids. Looked up from germline, CDR1 is SEHNR and CDR2 is FQNEAQ (reference sequence). V shed 4 bases and J 0 bases; nucleotides not matched to a gene: 3. This chain's CDR3 is CASSSSGASYNEQFF. For the CDR3, the DNA is TGTGCCAGCAGCTCAAGCGGGGCCTCCTACAATGAGCAGTTCTTC.

CDR3 loop: CASSWSGGNTEAFF. Written as DNA, the CDR3 is TGTGCCAGCAGTTGGTCAGGGGGTAACACTGAAGCTTTCTTT. The J gene is TRBJ1-1, the V gene TRBV27; 7 nucleotides match TRBD1. This CDR3 region has 14 residues. With V trimmed by 4 bases and J by 2 bases, 4 bases remained unmatched. Germline loops: CDR1 MNHEY, CDR2 SMNVEV (reference sequence).

The rearrangement joins TRBV6-1 to TRBJ1-5, with 7 positions matching TRBD1. V trimming: 5 bases; J trimming: 3 bases; junction bases outside the gene matches: 7. Per the germline V gene, CDR1 is MNHNS and CDR2 is SASEGT. The CDR3 length is 15 residues. CDR3: CASSLRGQVNQPQHF. In nucleotides, the CDR3 is TGTGCCAGCAGTTTAAGGGGGCAAGTCAATCAGCCCCAGCATTTT.

The gene calls are TRBV5-4 and TRBJ2-7, with 7 bases that match TRBD1. V trimming: 4 bases; J trimming: 4 bases; junction bases outside the gene matches: 14. Germline values: CDR1 SGHNT, CDR2 YYREEE (reference sequence). CDR3 size: 16 residues. CDR3 sequence: CASSPSKMDRMYEQYF. Written as DNA, the CDR3 is TGTGCCAGCAGCCCATCAAAGATGGACAGGATGTACGAGCAGTACTTC.